This record concerns one T cell receptor beta chain sequence. Its antigen remains undetermined. It has no much larger one-base neighbor in the sample; base qualities were not kept. Trimming takes 4 bases from V and 11 bases from J, and the germline ends sit 15 bases apart. Via the germline V gene, CDR1 is SGHRS and CDR2 YFSETQ. Spanning cysteine to phenylalanine, the CDR3 consists of 13 amino acids. Kept here is only the CDR3 DNA, which spans 39 bases and is read in frame from base 1. In the prospective study, participants were 18 to 89 years old, resided in about 25 geographic areas of the United States, and were enrolled through a virtual design. Cohort assignment in the prospective study relied on participant-reported clinical history from a screening survey and a study questionnaire. Recovered participants in ImmuneRACE Cohort 3 were defined as having two consecutive negative NP/OP PCR tests, clearance from a healthcare professional, or resolution of symptoms. In the prospective study, whole blood, serum and a nasopharyngeal or oropharyngeal swab were collected from each participant by mobile phlebotomists. Participants in the prospective study had the option to provide additional blood draws and questionnaires over a 2-month period. Prospective study blood samples were shipped either frozen or at room temperature before DNA extraction.

TCRbeta CDR3 regions were amplified from genomic DNA using the immunoSEQ Assay, a bias-controlled multiplex PCR. Under the source paper's analysis protocol: The number of nucleated cells in each sample was estimated by amplification of reference gene primers within the assay. To quantify the absolute abundance of each unique TCRbeta CDR3 rearrangement, sequence reads were collapsed and filtered. Productive Simpson clonality was computed per sample as the square root of Simpson's diversity index over productive rearrangements. The table was pulled from immuneACCESS by TCRdb, which kept in-frame rearrangements only. Such tables lose some clones; where checked, under half of the loss comes from unresolved V genes, and the rest has no known cause. That table furnishes V, J and clone size, whereas the DNA furnished D and trimming. This sample has a few hundred thousand clones in its table, and 80% to 95% of those were observed once. Clones ranked in the top ten supply 0.6% to 0.7% of the sample.

This sample was included in a study of blood T cell repertoires in COVID-19 (TCRdb year 2020). Describing the broader study: The collaborator samples originated in the United States, Italy and Spain and spanned the acute and convalescent phases of COVID-19. The material from the prospective study consisted of cDNA or gDNA derived from T cells, B-cell-depleted T cells, or PBMCs. Deeply sampled blood TCRbeta repertoires from subjects exposed to, actively infected with, or recovered from COVID-19 were included in the dataset. The repertoires were released in a freely available public database intended as a resource for research on the immune response to SARS-CoV-2. Samples came from the ongoing ImmuneRACE study (first 160 participants) plus 1,254 subjects from 6 global collaborators. Sample metadata almost always included a de-identified subject ID, COVID-19 status, age in years and sex. Where available, HLA class I and class II types were obtained from metadata supplied by the sample provider rather than from assay-based typing.

Points the paper makes about the study in general: The quantity of clinical and demographic metadata differed by source and by participant and was supplied without curation.

The source of this sequence is a man younger than 35 who had recovered from COVID-19. This receptor chain uses TRBV5-1 and TRBJ2-2; TRBD2 could be the D gene, as 5 bases match. Sequencing was carried out using PBMCs or T cells enriched from blood (not recorded which). The DNA sequence is as follows: TGCGCCAGCAGCGTAGGAGCGGTCGGCGAGCTGTTTTTT. This encodes CASSVGAVGELFF.